The next 4 T cell receptor beta chains were all read from a single sample in a study of T cell responses to AZD1222 COVID-19 vaccine. TCRdb's copy holds only in-frame clones and misses some; the assay was immunoSEQ multiplex PCR. The table shows about 190,000 clones, with over 85% occurring only once. The sample was peripheral blood, taken 28 days after the second dose of the MenACWY control vaccine. The receptor source for this set is an adult who received the MenACWY meningococcal vaccine as a control.

The chain recombines TRBV7-3 with TRBJ2-1, with 9 positions matching TRBD2. The V gene end was trimmed by 5 bases and the J gene end by 8 bases; junction bases not matched to a gene: 7. This CDR3 is built from 14 residues. Germline values: CDR1 SGHTA, CDR2 FQGTGA. The CDR3 loop reads CASSPSAGGHEQFF. DNA for the CDR3: TGTGCCAGCAGCCCAAGCGCGGGAGGGCATGAGCAGTTCTTC.

V is TRBV13 and J is TRBJ1-6, with D possibly TRBD1 on 6 matching bases. With 3 bases removed from V and 4 bases from J, the gap between germline ends came to 10 bases. Germline loops: CDR1 PRHDT, CDR2 FYEKMQ (reference sequence). CDR3 size: 15 residues. CDR3 sequence: CASSFRGTYNSPLHF. The DNA for the CDR3 is TGTGCCAGCAGCTTCAGGGGTACTTATAATTCACCCCTCCACTTT.

The CDR3 DNA sequence: TGTGCCAGCAGCTCTCTACAGGGGAGTGGCTACACCTTC. Protein product: CASSSLQGSGYTF. The V call is TRBV7-9, the J call TRBJ1-2; the match to TRBD1 covers 7 bases. This CDR3 contains 13 residues. CDR1 and CDR2 from the germline V gene are SEHNR and FQNEAQ (reference sequence). V dropped 4 bases and J dropped 7; count of bases not matched to a gene: 6.

V usage is TRBV11-3 and J usage is TRBJ2-7; tentatively, D is TRBD1 (6 bases). The V gene lost 3 bases and the J gene lost 5 bases, with 17 bases spanning the gap. CDR3 length equals 15 residues. Per germline, CDR1 SGHNT and CDR2 YENEEA. The CDR3 DNA reads as TGTGCCAGCAGCTTGGGGGCAGGGACAATGGACGAGCAGTACTTC. Protein product: CASSLGAGTMDEQYF.